A selection of T cell receptor beta chains follows, all from one sample in a study of blood T cell repertoires in COVID-19. Assay used: immunoSEQ multiplex PCR; TCRdb lists only in-frame clones, some missing. The sample lists under 450,000 clones, around 88% occurring once. Sequencing input: peripheral blood. The receptor set was obtained from a woman aged 50 to 60 with COVID-19, enrolled during active disease. CDR3s include the opening cysteine and the closing phenylalanine or tryptophan. A D gene is named only where the DNA matches it firmly.

CASSQELPPYEQYF | TGTGCCAGCAGCCAAGAACTTCCCCCCTACGAGCAGTACTTC | TRBJ2-7 | TRBV3-1/TRBV3-2 | NA
CASTTSGTGGKTQYF | TGCGCCAGCACAACGTCCGGGACAGGGGGAAAGACCCAGTACTTC | TRBJ2-5 | TRBV10-2 | TRBD1
CASRDREGGWNTEAFF | TGTGCCAGCAGGGACAGGGAAGGGGGCTGGAACACTGAAGCTTTCTTT | TRBJ1-1 | TRBV6-6 | TRBD1
CASQNEQYF | TGTGCCAGCCAGAACGAGCAGTACTTC | TRBJ2-7 | TRBV21-1 | NA
CASSFERDRGSRGYTF | TGTGCCAGCAGCTTCGAACGGGACAGGGGCTCTCGAGGCTACACCTTC | TRBJ1-2 | TRBV7-9 | TRBD1
CATSRGAGRTNEKLFF | TGTGCCACCAGCCGAGGGGCGGGACGTACCAATGAAAAACTGTTTTTT | TRBJ1-4 | TRBV15 | NA
CSVFVGGNEQFF | TGCAGCGTTTTTGTCGGAGGCAATGAGCAGTTCTTC | TRBJ2-1 | TRBV29-1 | NA
CASSLFLGAASILSNTGELFF | TGTGCCAGCAGCTTATTCCTAGGGGCCGCCTCTATTCTTTCGAACACCGGGGAGCTGTTTTTT | TRBJ2-2 | TRBV7-7 | NA
CASSENRGNTGELFF | TGTGCCAGCAGTGAAAACAGGGGGAACACCGGGGAGCTGTTTTTT | TRBJ2-2 | TRBV2 | TRBD1
CASSPPGQGTDTQYF | TGTGCCAGCAGTCCCCCCGGACAGGGGACAGATACGCAGTATTTT | TRBJ2-3 | TRBV28 | TRBD1
CASSPSRDRDGYTF | TGTGCCAGCTCACCATCCCGGGACAGGGATGGCTACACCTTC | TRBJ1-2 | TRBV18 | TRBD1
CASSSGLNYGYTF | TGTGCCAGCAGCTCGGGACTTAACTATGGCTACACCTTC | TRBJ1-2 | TRBV7-8 | NA
CSGWDRGYNEQFF | TGCAGCGGCTGGGACAGGGGCTACAATGAGCAGTTCTTC | TRBJ2-1 | TRBV29-1 | TRBD1
CASSFPGYNVNTDTQYF | TGTGCCAGCAGCTTCCCAGGTTACAACGTTAACACAGATACGCAGTATTTT | TRBJ2-3 | TRBV5-4 | NA
CASSEGRLAGGNGELFF | TGTGCCAGCAGTGAAGGGAGACTAGCGGGGGGGAACGGGGAGCTGTTTTTT | TRBJ2-2 | TRBV6-1 | TRBD2
CASKVRGDYGYTF | TGTGCCAGCAAGGTCCGCGGGGACTATGGCTACACCTTC | TRBJ1-2 | TRBV27 | NA
CASSLEGGYTEAFF | TGCGCCAGCAGCTTGGAAGGAGGGTACACTGAAGCTTTCTTT | TRBJ1-1 | TRBV5-1 | NA
CAWYTSGGMEQFF | TGTGCCTGGTACACGAGCGGGGGTATGGAGCAGTTCTTC | TRBJ2-1 | TRBV30 | TRBD2
CASSVGGTQPQHF | TGTGCCAGCAGCGTTGGGGGCACTCAGCCCCAGCATTTT | TRBJ1-5 | TRBV9 | NA
CASSFVTGPTANYGYTF | TGCGCCAGCAGCTTCGTGACAGGGCCTACAGCTAACTATGGCTACACCTTC | TRBJ1-2 | TRBV5-1 | TRBD1
CAISESGRGNEKLFF | TGTGCCATCAGTGAGTCCGGCAGGGGTAATGAAAAACTGTTTTTT | TRBJ1-4 | TRBV10-3 | NA
CAWRGQGKSGNTIYF | TGTGCCTGGAGAGGACAGGGTAAATCTGGAAACACCATATATTTT | TRBJ1-3 | TRBV30 | TRBD1
CASSLLAGGNEQFF | TGCGCCAGCAGCTTACTAGCGGGGGGCAATGAGCAGTTCTTC | TRBJ2-1 | TRBV5-1 | TRBD2
CASSYGLAGREQYF | TGTGCCAGCAGCTACGGACTAGCGGGGCGCGAGCAGTACTTC | TRBJ2-7 | TRBV7-9 | TRBD2
CASSLASGRGPTGELFF | TGCGCCAGCAGCTTGGCCAGCGGGCGGGGGCCCACCGGGGAGCTGTTTTTT | TRBJ2-2 | TRBV5-1 | NA
CASSVIDRVSPLHF | TGTGCCAGCAGCGTAATCGACAGGGTTTCACCCCTCCACTTT | TRBJ1-6 | TRBV5-6 | TRBD1
CASSPDRGTEAFF | TGTGCCAGCAGCCCCGACAGGGGGACTGAAGCTTTCTTT | TRBJ1-1 | TRBV6-5 | TRBD1
CASGPGQPNTEAFF | TGTGCTAGTGGTCCGGGACAGCCGAACACTGAAGCTTTCTTT | TRBJ1-1 | TRBV12-5 | TRBD1
CASSFTFTGTGATEAFF | TGTGCCAGCTCGTTTACCTTCACCGGGACAGGGGCCACTGAAGCTTTCTTT | TRBJ1-1 | TRBV2 | TRBD1
CASSPAGNEKLFF | TGTGCCAGCAGCCCGGCGGGTAATGAAAAACTGTTTTTT | TRBJ1-4 | TRBV5-6 | NA
CASSPRGALVYEQFF | TGTGCCAGCAGTCCCCGGGGGGCGCTTGTTTATGAGCAGTTCTTC | TRBJ2-1 | TRBV28 | NA
CATPNLSGGSYEQYF | TGTGCCACGCCCAACCTTAGCGGGGGATCCTACGAGCAGTACTTC | TRBJ2-7 | TRBV6-4 | TRBD2
CASSLMPSGNAEQYF | TGTGCCAGCAGCTTAATGCCTAGCGGGAACGCGGAGCAGTACTTC | TRBJ2-7 | TRBV7-2 | TRBD2